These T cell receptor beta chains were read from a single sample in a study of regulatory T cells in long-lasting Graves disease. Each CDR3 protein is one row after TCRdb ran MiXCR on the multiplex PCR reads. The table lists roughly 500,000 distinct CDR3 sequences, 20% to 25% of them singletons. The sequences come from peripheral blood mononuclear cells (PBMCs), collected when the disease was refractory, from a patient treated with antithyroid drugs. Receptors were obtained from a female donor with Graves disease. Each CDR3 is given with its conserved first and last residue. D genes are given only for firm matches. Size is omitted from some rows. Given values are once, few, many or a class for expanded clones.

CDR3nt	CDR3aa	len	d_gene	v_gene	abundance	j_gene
TGTGCCAGTACCCCTCGAGTGGACAGGACTCCGTCGAACACCATATATTTT	CASTPRVDRTPSNTIYF	17	TRBD1	TRBV7-9	.	TRBJ1-3
TGCAGTGCTAGAGGCTATGGCTACACCTTC	CSARGYGYTF	10	.	TRBV20-1	many	TRBJ1-2
TGTGCCAGCAGCTTAGGTCGGACAGGGGACGAGCAGTACTTC	CASSLGRTGDEQYF	14	TRBD1	TRBV11-2	many	TRBJ2-7
TGTGCCAGCAGTTTTTCCGGGACAGGGTATTCACCCCTCCACTTT	CASSFSGTGYSPLHF	15	TRBD1	TRBV12-3/TRBV12-4	many	TRBJ1-6
TGTGCCAGCAGTTCGACAGGGGCTAGCGGTTATCAAGAGACCCAGTACTTC	CASSSTGASGYQETQYF	17	.	TRBV27	few	TRBJ2-5
TGTGCCAGCAGCCAAGGACAGGGGAGCGGTGGCTACACCTTC	CASSQGQGSGGYTF	14	TRBD1	TRBV3-1	few	TRBJ1-2
TGTGCCAGTAGTATAAGACAGCCTAACACTGAAGCTTTCTTT	CASSIRQPNTEAFF	14	.	TRBV19	.	TRBJ1-1
TGTGCCAGCAGTAGGGTGGTGGGACTATCCTACGAGCAGTACTTC	CASSRVVGLSYEQYF	15	TRBD2	TRBV27	many	TRBJ2-7
TGTGCCAGTAGAGAGACAAACACTGAAGCTTTCTTT	CASRETNTEAFF	12	.	TRBV19	few	TRBJ1-1
TGTGCCAGCAGTTCCCACTGGGGCGGGGTTGATGGCTACACCTTC	CASSSHWGGVDGYTF	15	.	TRBV12-3/TRBV12-4	.	TRBJ1-2
TGTGCCAGCAGCTTAGTTAGGACTAGCGGTTACAATGAGCAGTTCTTC	CASSLVRTSGYNEQFF	16	TRBD2	TRBV7-6	.	TRBJ2-1
TGTGCCAGCAGTTACAATGAAAAACTGTTTTTT	CASSYNEKLFF	11	.	TRBV6-9	many	TRBJ1-4
TGCGCCAGCAGCTTGGCTGGCGGGGGGGCCGAGCAGTACTTC	CASSLAGGGAEQYF	14	TRBD2	TRBV5-1	.	TRBJ2-7
TGTGCCAGCAGTTATGAAGGGGTTGGGGCCAACGTCCTGACTTTC	CASSYEGVGANVLTF	15	.	TRBV6-9	.	TRBJ2-6
TGCAGCGTTGAAGACGATACAGGGCCCAGCTCCTACGAGCAGTACTTC	CSVEDDTGPSSYEQYF	16	.	TRBV29-1	few	TRBJ2-7
TGTGCCAGCAGTTACTTGCGTGGGGGGGGACGCACAGATACGCAGTATTTT	CASSYLRGGGRTDTQYF	17	TRBD2	TRBV6-5	.	TRBJ2-3
TGTGCCAGCAGTTTAAAAGGTTCGCCCCAGCATTTT	CASSLKGSPQHF	12	.	TRBV27	.	TRBJ1-5
TGTGCCAGCAGCTTAGCGGGTTTAGCGGGAGGTTCAACCTACGAGCAGTACTTC	CASSLAGLAGGSTYEQYF	18	TRBD2	TRBV7-8	many	TRBJ2-7
TGCAGTGCTAGAATGGGATCGACTAGCGGGCTACGTACCTACGAGCAGTACTTC	CSARMGSTSGLRTYEQYF	18	TRBD2	TRBV20-1	few	TRBJ2-7
TGTGCCACGTACCGGGGACAGGGCTACGAGCAGTACTTC	CATYRGQGYEQYF	13	TRBD1	TRBV6-1	many	TRBJ2-7
TGCGCCAGCAGCCCAAATGGGGTCACTGAAGCTTTCTTT	CASSPNGVTEAFF	13	.	TRBV4-1	.	TRBJ1-1
TGTGCCAGCAGCCCCGAAACAGTGAACACTGAAGCTTTCTTT	CASSPETVNTEAFF	14	.	TRBV3-1	many	TRBJ1-1
TGTGCCAGCAGTCAAAGCGCGGGGTCTGGGGCCAACGTCCTGACTTTC	CASSQSAGSGANVLTF	16	.	TRBV27	few	TRBJ2-6
TGTGCCAGCAGTTACTTGGGTCCTGGAAACACCATATATTTT	CASSYLGPGNTIYF	14	.	TRBV6-2/TRBV6-3	.	TRBJ1-3
TGTGCCAGCAGCCCCGGACAGGGGCATACCTACGAGCAGTACTTC	CASSPGQGHTYEQYF	15	TRBD1	TRBV7-6	few	TRBJ2-7
TGCAGCGTTGAAAGTTCCGGGGACACTGAAGCTTTCTTT	CSVESSGDTEAFF	13	.	TRBV29-1	few	TRBJ1-1
TGCAGCGTTGTTGGGACAGTCTATGGCTACACCTTC	CSVVGTVYGYTF	12	TRBD1	TRBV29-1	.	TRBJ1-2
TGCAGTGCTTACCGGGACGACTATGGCTACACCTTC	CSAYRDDYGYTF	12	.	TRBV20-1	.	TRBJ1-2
TGTGCCAGCACGAGTGCCGGGACAGCCACTTCAGAGACCCAGTACTTC	CASTSAGTATSETQYF	16	TRBD1	TRBV28	many	TRBJ2-5
TGTGCCTGGGGCGGACAGGGAGGGGTATGGGACACTGAAGCTTTCTTT	CAWGGQGGVWDTEAFF	16	TRBD1	TRBV30	.	TRBJ1-1
TGTGCCATCAGTGCCTCCCTAGCGGATAGCTCCTACGAGCAGTACTTC	CAISASLADSSYEQYF	16	TRBD2	TRBV10-3	many	TRBJ2-7
TGTGCCAGCAGTCTTCAGGGGTTCAATCGGCCCCAGCATTTT	CASSLQGFNRPQHF	14	.	TRBV6-1	few	TRBJ1-5
TGTGCCAGCAGCTTTACCGGGTCACCCTATGGCTACACCTTC	CASSFTGSPYGYTF	14	.	TRBV7-2	few	TRBJ1-2
TGTGCCTGGGAGAGGGAGGTGGGTCTTGACGAGCAGTACTTC	CAWEREVGLDEQYF	14	.	TRBV30	many	TRBJ2-7
TGTGCCAGCAGTTACTCAGGGCGACAGGGAGTGAACACTGAAGCTTTCTTT	CASSYSGRQGVNTEAFF	17	TRBD1	TRBV6-5	many	TRBJ1-1
TGTGCCAGCAGCTTGGGACTAGCGGGATCCGAGCAGTACTTC	CASSLGLAGSEQYF	14	TRBD2	TRBV5-4	many	TRBJ2-7
TGTGCCATCAGTGCCGGGACAGGGAGCCATATAAACACTGAAGCTTTCTTT	CAISAGTGSHINTEAFF	17	TRBD1	TRBV10-3	.	TRBJ1-1
TGTGCCAGTGGTCAACGACAGTACAGAGACCTCATGAACACTGAAGCTTTCTTT	CASGQRQYRDLMNTEAFF	18	.	TRBV19	.	TRBJ1-1
TGTGCCAGCAGGGGCGTAGCAGATACGCAGTATTTT	CASRGVADTQYF	12	.	TRBV2	.	TRBJ2-3
TGCAGTGCTAGAGCCACAGGGGCCGCACAATCTGGGGCCAACGTCCTGACTTTC	CSARATGAAQSGANVLTF	18	TRBD1	TRBV20-1	few	TRBJ2-6
TGTGCCAGCAGCCCCGGGAGGGGCCAGACCTACGAGCAGTACTTC	CASSPGRGQTYEQYF	15	TRBD2	TRBV7-2	many	TRBJ2-7